This is a list of T cell receptor beta chains from one sample in a study of OX40 agonist ivuxolimab in advanced cancers. Sequencing was performed with immunoSEQ multiplex PCR; in TCRdb, only in-frame clones are kept and a portion is missing. Of approximately 84,000 clones in the sample, roughly nine tenths were seen once. This specimen was CD4+ or CD8+ T cells sorted from blood, taken in a trial of the OX40 agonist ivuxolimab. These receptor sequences come from an adult with an advanced solid tumor such as melanoma, head and neck, liver or kidney cancer. Both conserved end residues are part of each CDR3. D genes are given only for firm matches. Expanded clones get a size class; other rows say once, few or many, or leave the size out.

d_gene,j_gene,abundance,v_gene,CDR3nt,CDR3aa
.,TRBJ1-1,few,TRBV7-9,TGTGCCAGCACCCTCACTGAAGCTTTCTTT,CASTLTEAFF
.,TRBJ2-5,few,TRBV10-1,TGCGCCAGCAGTGAGTCGCAGGGACTGGGGCAAGAGACCCAGTACTTC,CASSESQGLGQETQYF
.,TRBJ1-2,.,TRBV7-3,TGTGCCAGCAGCCGGGGCAGGGTCGGCTACACCTTC,CASSRGRVGYTF
.,TRBJ1-4,.,TRBV15,TGTGCCACCAGCAGAGCCGTAGGGGGTGGAACCGAAAAACTGTTTTTT,CATSRAVGGGTEKLFF
.,TRBJ2-4,.,TRBV7-9,TGTGCCAGCAGCAAGACGGGACGAGAAAACATTCAGTACTTC,CASSKTGRENIQYF
.,TRBJ1-4,.,TRBV5-4,TGTGCCAGCAGCCTATCTGGGACGCAAGCAACTAATGAAAAACTGTTTTTT,CASSLSGTQATNEKLFF
TRBD2,TRBJ2-3,.,TRBV19,TGTGCCAGTAGTATAAAGGGACTAGCGGGAGGGATCACAGATACGCAGTATTTT,CASSIKGLAGGITDTQYF
.,TRBJ1-1,few,TRBV20-1,TGCAGTGCTCGTCAAGATGAAGCTTTCTTT,CSARQDEAFF
TRBD2,TRBJ2-5,.,TRBV5-1,TGCGCCAGCAGCTTAAGCGGGGCCGAGGCCCAGTACTTC,CASSLSGAEAQYF
.,TRBJ1-5,.,TRBV4-3,TGCGCCAGCAGCCCCTGGTGGAGGGAGGACCAGCCCCAGCATTTT,CASSPWWREDQPQHF
TRBD1,TRBJ1-1,.,TRBV2,TGTGCCAGCAGTGAAAGAGTAGGGGGCAGTGAAGCTTTCTTT,CASSERVGGSEAFF
TRBD1,TRBJ2-5,few,TRBV5-6,TGTGCCAGCAGCCTCCTTGGACAGGCCACCTCCTCAGGGGAGACCCAGTACTTC,CASSLLGQATSSGETQYF
.,TRBJ2-7,.,TRBV19,TGTGCCAGTAGTATAAACCCCACTCGCGAGCAGTACTTC,CASSINPTREQYF
.,TRBJ2-1,once,TRBV4-1,TGCGCCAGCAGCCCCGCAACCGGGACACGTTCGGGCAATGAGCAGTTCTTC,CASSPATGTRSGNEQFF
TRBD1,TRBJ1-1,.,TRBV29-1,TGCAGCGCCCAACCCCGGACAGGGGGCTTTGGCACTGAAGCTTTCTTT,CSAQPRTGGFGTEAFF
.,TRBJ1-4,.,TRBV6-1,TGTGCCAGCGATATCGCGGGGCAAAAACTGTTTTTT,CASDIAGQKLFF
.,TRBJ1-2,.,TRBV18,TGTGCCAGCTCACCAGGAGGGCATGGCTACACCTTC,CASSPGGHGYTF
.,TRBJ2-7,.,TRBV6-6,TGTGCCAGCAGTTCCCCGGGTACCTACGAGCAGTACTTC,CASSSPGTYEQYF
.,TRBJ2-1,.,TRBV9,TGTGCCAGCAGCGCCCTTTCCGGCGGCCAGAGTGAGCAGTTCTTC,CASSALSGGQSEQFF
.,TRBJ1-2,once,TRBV28,TGTGCCAGCAGGGGCAATGGCTACACCTTC,CASRGNGYTF
.,TRBJ2-2,.,TRBV7-3,TGTGCCAGCAGCTTAGGGCAGGTTGCTCACACCGGGGAGCTGTTTTTT,CASSLGQVAHTGELFF
.,TRBJ2-1,.,TRBV29-1,TGCAGCGTTGAAGAGGGAGGACAGTTCTTC,CSVEEGGQFF
.,TRBJ1-4,.,TRBV6-6,TGTGCCAGCAGTTACTCCTTGCGTGAAAAACTGTTTTTT,CASSYSLREKLFF
.,TRBJ2-3,.,TRBV5-5,TGTGCTTCGCAGAACGGGTATGCGGGAAACGCAGATACGCAGTATTTT,CASQNGYAGNADTQYF
.,TRBJ2-3,once,TRBV18,TGTGCCAGCTCAACCAGCTCCAATCAGGGAGATACGCAGTATTTT,CASSTSSNQGDTQYF
.,TRBJ2-7,.,TRBV5-1,TGCGCCAGCAGCTTGGGCCACAGCTACGAGCAGTACTTC,CASSLGHSYEQYF
.,TRBJ1-2,few,TRBV6-6,TGTGCCAGCAGACAGAATGGCTACACCTTC,CASRQNGYTF
.,TRBJ1-1,.,TRBV7-2,TGTGCCAGCAGCTTAGCCCACTTCGCTGAAGCTTTCTTT,CASSLAHFAEAFF
.,TRBJ1-1,.,TRBV7-2,TGTGCCAGCAGCTTAGAGTTGGGCACTGAAGCTTTCTTT,CASSLELGTEAFF
TRBD1,TRBJ2-4,once,TRBV5-1,TGCGCCAGCAGCTTGGCCAGGGGACAGGCGGAAAACATTCAGTACTTC,CASSLARGQAENIQYF
.,TRBJ2-6,.,TRBV19,TGTGCCAGTAGTACCTTAACAACAGGTTCTGGGGCCAACGTCCTGACTTTC,CASSTLTTGSGANVLTF
.,TRBJ1-5,.,TRBV19,TGTGCCAGTAGTTCCGTTAATAGCAATCAGCCCCAGCATTTT,CASSSVNSNQPQHF
.,TRBJ1-2,few,TRBV6-1,TGTGCCAGCACTGAGGCCCGGGCTGGGTATGGCTACACCTTC,CASTEARAGYGYTF